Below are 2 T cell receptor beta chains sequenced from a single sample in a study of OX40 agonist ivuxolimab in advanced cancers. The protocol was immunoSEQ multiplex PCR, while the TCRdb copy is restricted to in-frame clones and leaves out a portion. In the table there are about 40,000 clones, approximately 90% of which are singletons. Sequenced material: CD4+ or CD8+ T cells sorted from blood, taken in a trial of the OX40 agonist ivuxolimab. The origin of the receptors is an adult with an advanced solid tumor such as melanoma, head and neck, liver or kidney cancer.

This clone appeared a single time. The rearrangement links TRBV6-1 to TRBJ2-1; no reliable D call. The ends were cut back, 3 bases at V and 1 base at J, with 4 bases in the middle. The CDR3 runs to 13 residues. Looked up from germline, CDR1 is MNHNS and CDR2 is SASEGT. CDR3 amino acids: CASSELSYNEQFF. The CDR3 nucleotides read TGTGCCAGCAGTGAGCTTTCCTACAATGAGCAGTTCTTC.

The CDR3 DNA reads TGTGCCAGCAGCTTGGTGACCGCGGTTATGGCTAACTATGGCTACACCTTC. This gives the protein CASSLVTAVMANYGYTF. The V gene is TRBV5-6, the J gene TRBJ1-2, with D unresolved. Per germline, CDR1 SGHDT and CDR2 YYEEEE. V lost 0 bases and J lost 0, with 15 bases in between. The CDR3 is 17 amino acids.